The rows below give T cell receptor beta chains drawn from one sample of a study of brain T cells in children with intractable seizures. The repertoire was sequenced with immunoSEQ multiplex PCR; TCRdb's copy has only in-frame clones and lacks some. There are 50,000 to 80,000 clones in the sample; roughly 95% occur only once, and more than 0.35% lies in the top ten. Sequences were derived from peripheral blood, sampled at surgery. The receptors stem from a boy younger than two with focal cortical dysplasia and intractable seizures. Each CDR3 is given with its conserved first and last residue. D genes are given only for firm matches. Clone sizes are given selectively: once, few, many, or a class where the clone is expanded.

TRBJ2-7 TRBV5-1 TRBD1 . TGCGCCAGCAGCTCCCCGGACAGGGGGACCTACGAGCAGTACTTC CASSSPDRGTYEQYF
TRBJ2-3 TRBV27 TRBD2 . TGTGCCAGCAGTTGGGCTAGCGGGGTGGTAGATACGCAGTATTTT CASSWASGVVDTQYF
TRBJ2-7 TRBV7-9 . few TGTGCCAGCAGCTTGGCAGCTACCTCCTACGAGCAGTACTTC CASSLAATSYEQYF
TRBJ2-1 TRBV27 . . TGTGCCAGCAGTGCCGGCTCCTACAATGAGCAGTTCTTC CASSAGSYNEQFF
TRBJ1-2 TRBV10-3 . once TGTGCCATCAGACCCGTAGGGGACCCCTATGGCTACACCTTC CAIRPVGDPYGYTF
TRBJ2-7 TRBV27 TRBD2 . TGTGCCAGCAGCCAGGGTAAGACTAGCGGGTCGAACAGCTCCTACGAGCAGTACTTC CASSQGKTSGSNSSYEQYF
TRBJ1-5 TRBV2 . . TGTGCCAGCAGTGTCCGGGAAGGGAATCAGCCCCAGCATTTT CASSVREGNQPQHF
TRBJ1-3 TRBV29-1 . . TGCAGCGTTGGACAGGGAAACACCATATATTTT CSVGQGNTIYF
TRBJ1-2 TRBV5-4 . few TGTGCCAGCAGCTTGGCCCCTTACATGGGGGGCTACACCTTC CASSLAPYMGGYTF
TRBJ2-6 TRBV7-9 TRBD2 . TGTGCCAGCAGCTTCGGGGGAGCGGGAGGGCCTGGGGCCAACGTCCTGACTTTC CASSFGGAGGPGANVLTF
TRBJ2-3 TRBV2 TRBD2 . TGTGCCAGCAGTGGAAATCTAGCGGGGGGCACAGATACGCAGTATTTT CASSGNLAGGTDTQYF
TRBJ2-3 TRBV5-1 TRBD2 . TGCGCCAGCAGCTTGGGACTAGCGGGGGCCTTCTTCACAGATACGCAGTATTTT CASSLGLAGAFFTDTQYF
TRBJ1-3 TRBV7-6 . . TGTGCCAGCAGCTTTTCATATGGAAACACCATATATTTT CASSFSYGNTIYF
TRBJ1-2 TRBV2 . . TGTGCCAGCAGGGATACAGGGAAGGGGAGATGGAGCTATGGCTACACCTTC CASRDTGKGRWSYGYTF
TRBJ1-4 TRBV2 . . TGTGCCAGCAGTGAAGAAAGGTCTGGTGAAAAACTGTTTTTT CASSEERSGEKLFF
TRBJ1-6 TRBV14 TRBD1 . TGTGCCAGCAGCCAAGAAGAGGGGACAGGGGGTTATTCACCCCTCCACTTT CASSQEEGTGGYSPLHF
TRBJ1-6 TRBV15 . . TGTGCCACCAGCAGAGATCTGACTGATTCACCCCTCCACTTT CATSRDLTDSPLHF
TRBJ2-3 TRBV12-3/TRBV12-4 TRBD2 . TGTGCCAGCGGACTAGCGGGAGTGATGCAGTATTTT CASGLAGVMQYF
TRBJ2-7 TRBV13 . . TGTGCCAGCACCGGACCGGGTCGCCGAAAGTCCGAGCAGTACTTC CASTGPGRRKSEQYF
TRBJ2-2 TRBV25-1 . . TGTGCCAGCAGTCGCACCGGGGAGCTGTTTTTT CASSRTGELFF
TRBJ2-7 TRBV3-1/TRBV3-2 . once TGTGCCAGCAGCCAGGGGCGGTGGTTCCGGGACACCTCCTACGAGCAGTACTTC CASSQGRWFRDTSYEQYF
TRBJ1-3 TRBV21-1 . . TGTGCCAGCAGCAAAGGACAGGGGGCTGGAAACACCATATATTTT CASSKGQGAGNTIYF
TRBJ1-1 TRBV27 TRBD1 . TGTGCCAGCAGTTTATACCCGACAGGGTCTGAAGCTTTCTTT CASSLYPTGSEAFF
TRBJ2-5 TRBV11-2 TRBD2 . TGTGCCAGCAGCGGGGCTAGCGGGGGCGCCCAGACCCAGTACTTC CASSGASGGAQTQYF
TRBJ1-2 TRBV9 . . TGTGCCAGCAGCGTAGGGGTAACTGGCTACACCTTC CASSVGVTGYTF